These 17 T cell receptor beta chains came from one sample sequenced in a study of radiotherapy plus CTLA-4 blockade in lung cancer. Sequenced by immunoSEQ multiplex PCR; TCRdb stores in-frame clones only, minus some. The repertoire has 55,000 to 80,000 clones, approximately 80% of them found once; the top ten carry 4% to 5.5%. The sequenced sample was peripheral blood, obtained from a patient treated with radiotherapy plus ipilimumab. The source of these receptors is a human donor with non-small cell lung cancer who had a complete response to radiotherapy plus ipilimumab.

This rearrangement joins TRBV7-9 to TRBJ2-7; no clear D. This CDR3 is built from 16 residues. V dropped 0 bases and J dropped 6 bases, with 18 bases sitting between them. Germline values: CDR1 SEHNR, CDR2 FQNEAQ (reference sequence). The CDR3 spells CASSLALLVVRLEQYV. Here the CDR3 DNA reads TGTGCCAGCAGCTTAGCGTTGTTGGTAGTCCGTCTCGAGCAGTACGTC.

This chain uses TRBV2 with TRBJ1-4; D possibly corresponds to TRBD1 (6 bases). CDR1 and CDR2 (germline): SNHLY, FYNNEI. V lost 2 bases, J lost 3 bases, and 10 bases lay in between. This CDR3 is built from 15 residues. This CDR3 reads CASSEQGQANEKLFF. DNA of the CDR3: TGTGCCAGCAGTGAACAGGGGCAGGCTAATGAAAAACTGTTTTTT.

The chain links TRBV2 to TRBJ2-1; the D is unclear. The CDR3 has 14 residues. V lost 10 bases and J 1 base, leaving 14 bases between the germline ends. Germline CDR1 SNHLY, CDR2 FYNNEI. DNA of the CDR3: TGTGCCACGACCGTTCCCAGGTCCTACAATGAGCAGTTCTTC. Its protein product is CATTVPRSYNEQFF.

This clone appeared once. The V and J genes are TRBV6-5 and TRBJ1-1, with D perhaps matching TRBD1 (5 bases). This CDR3 region has 11 residues. Germline CDR1 and CDR2: MNHEY and SVGAGI. Trimming stripped 5 bases from V and 10 bases from J, with 11 bases between. The CDR3 nucleotides read TGTGCCAGCAGTCAGGGAACTAGAGCTTTCTTT. It specifies CASSQGTRAFF.

The chain has TRBV28 and TRBJ1-4, with a tentative D call TRBD1 (6 bases). From germline, CDR1 is MDHEN and CDR2 SYDVKM. Trimming left V 2 bases short and J 4 bases short, with 11 bases between. The CDR3 runs 15 residues. The CDR3 bases are TGTGCCAGCAGTTTAGTCCAGGGGCTTAATGAAAAACTGTTTTTT. It codes for CASSLVQGLNEKLFF.

CDR3 in amino acids: CASSGNRAKVGGYTF. The DNA of the CDR3 is TGTGCCAGCAGTGGAAACAGGGCGAAGGTGGGTGGCTACACCTTC. The chain carries TRBV2 and TRBJ1-2, with D possibly matching TRBD1 (6 bases). The CDR3 runs to 15 residues. From germline, CDR1 is SNHLY and CDR2 FYNNEI. V shed 4 bases and J shed 7 bases, with 19 bases lying between them.

Only one count was recorded for this clone. The rearrangement links TRBV6-5 to TRBJ2-7; 13 nucleotides line up with TRBD2. Trimming at V came to 6 bases and at J to 1 base, leaving 3 bases not matched to a gene. The CDR3 covers 15 residues. Germline assignment: CDR1 MNHEY and CDR2 SVGAGI. CDR3 DNA: TGTGCCAGCAGGGTGACTAGCGGGAGGTCCTACGAGCAGTACGTC. Its translation: CASRVTSGRSYEQYV.

V is TRBV27 and J is TRBJ2-7; the D gene is possibly TRBD1 (6 bases). CDR3 length equals 15 residues. Deletions cut 6 bases from V and 5 bases from J, with 20 bases between. Germline CDR1 is MNHEY and CDR2 is SMNVEV (reference sequence). The CDR3 is CASRGTGTSMNEQYF. The DNA for the CDR3 is TGTGCCAGCAGAGGCACAGGGACATCCATGAACGAGCAGTACTTC.

Only a few counts were recorded for this clone. V usage is TRBV5-5 and J usage is TRBJ1-5; 10 bases agree with TRBD1. CDR3 length: 18 amino acids. J gave up 5 bases and V 2 bases, and 13 bases lay outside the gene matches. Germline-derived CDR1 and CDR2 are SGHKS and YYEKEE (reference sequence). The CDR3 is CASSLALTGTGADQPQHF. DNA of the CDR3: TGTGCCAGCAGCTTAGCCCTAACCGGGACAGGGGCTGATCAGCCCCAGCATTTT.

This rearrangement joins TRBV19 to TRBJ2-5; 10 bases are shared with TRBD2. In germline, CDR1 is LNHDA, CDR2 SQIVND (reference sequence). The J segment lost 1 base and the V segment lost 3 bases, leaving 11 bases of the junction unmatched. This CDR3 is 18 amino acids long. The chain's CDR3 is CASSMVGGLAGAQETQYF. In DNA form, the CDR3 reads TGTGCCAGTAGTATGGTCGGGGGGCTAGCGGGAGCCCAAGAGACCCAGTACTTC.

The chain recombines TRBV25-1 with TRBJ2-7; no definite D call. The CDR3 has 13 amino acids. CDR1 and CDR2 from the germline V gene are MGHDK and SYGVNS. With 4 bases removed from V and 1 base from J, the gap between germline ends came to 8 bases. The CDR3, as DNA: TGTGCCAGCAGTGTTCCCAGTTCCTACGAGCAGTACTTC. Translating gives CASSVPSSYEQYF.

In its sample, this clone was seen a few times. The CDR3 DNA sequence: TGTGCCAGCAGCCTCGTCCGAGGGACCCAGTACTTC. Its translation: CASSLVRGTQYF. The chain is built from TRBV7-9 and TRBJ2-5; no reliable D call. This CDR3 contains 12 residues. V gave up 5 bases and J gave up 7 bases, with 11 bases separating them. Germline V CDR1 and CDR2: SEHNR, FQNEAQ (reference sequence).

Only a few counts were recorded for this clone. The genes are TRBV2 and TRBJ1-3, with 9 bases aligning to TRBD1. Germline V gene data show CDR1 as SNHLY and CDR2 as FYNNEI. Trimming took 7 bases from V and 6 from J; bases not matched to a gene: 4. The CDR3 consists of 13 residues. Here the CDR3 reads CASTGQGINTIYF. The DNA of the CDR3 is TGTGCCAGCACCGGACAGGGGATAAACACCATATATTTT.

There are a few counts of this clone. The chain has TRBV19 and TRBJ1-5; TRBD1 matches 9 bases. The J segment lost 6 bases and the V segment lost 1 base, leaving 7 bases of the junction unmatched. The CDR3 spans 16 residues. Germline CDR1 and CDR2: LNHDA and SQIVND (reference sequence). This CDR3 is CASSIVLTGGSQPQHF. The CDR3 nucleotides read TGTGCCAGTAGTATAGTCCTTACAGGGGGCAGTCAGCCCCAGCATTTT.

This clone was counted between two and nine times. The J gene is TRBJ1-3, the V gene TRBV9, with 7 bases aligning to TRBD1. Germline V gene data show CDR1 as SGDLS and CDR2 as YYNGEE. Unmatched junction bases numbered 4, after V lost 4 bases and J lost 0 bases. The CDR3 totals 15 residues. Here the CDR3 reads CASSLGGNSGNTIYF. DNA of the CDR3: TGTGCCAGCAGCTTAGGGGGCAACTCTGGAAACACCATATATTTT.

The rearrangement uses TRBV11-2 and TRBJ1-6; D is ambiguous. Germline V CDR1 and CDR2: SGHAT, FQNNGV. The CDR3 totals 15 residues. Trimming stripped 5 bases from V and 6 bases from J, with 14 bases between. The CDR3 sequence is CASSPRWTGNSPLHF. The CDR3 nucleotides are TGTGCCAGCAGCCCTCGGTGGACGGGTAATTCACCCCTCCACTTT.

This chain joins TRBV28 and TRBJ2-6; D is uncertain. CDR1 is MDHEN and CDR2 is SYDVKM in the germline V gene. V was shortened by 4 bases and J by 5 bases, with 12 bases between the two germline ends. The CDR3 is 15 residues long. CDR3 coding DNA: TGTGCCAGCAGTTCAGGAGACACCTGGGCCAACGTCCTGACTTTC. As protein: CASSSGDTWANVLTF.